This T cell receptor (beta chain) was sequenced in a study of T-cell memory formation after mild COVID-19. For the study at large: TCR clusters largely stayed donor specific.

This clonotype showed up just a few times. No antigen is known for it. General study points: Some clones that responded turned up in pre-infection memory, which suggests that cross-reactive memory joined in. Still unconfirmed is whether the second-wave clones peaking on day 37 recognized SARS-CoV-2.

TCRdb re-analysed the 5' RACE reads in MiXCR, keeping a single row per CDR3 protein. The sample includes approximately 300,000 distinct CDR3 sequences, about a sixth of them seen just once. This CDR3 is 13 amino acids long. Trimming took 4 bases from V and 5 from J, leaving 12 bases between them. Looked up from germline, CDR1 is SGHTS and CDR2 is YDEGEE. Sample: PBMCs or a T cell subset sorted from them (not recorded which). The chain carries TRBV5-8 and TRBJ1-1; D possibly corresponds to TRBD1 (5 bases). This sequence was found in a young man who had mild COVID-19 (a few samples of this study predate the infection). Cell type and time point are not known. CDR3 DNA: TGTGCCAGCAGCCAGCACAGGAGGACTGAAGCTTTCTTT. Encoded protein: CASSQHRRTEAFF.